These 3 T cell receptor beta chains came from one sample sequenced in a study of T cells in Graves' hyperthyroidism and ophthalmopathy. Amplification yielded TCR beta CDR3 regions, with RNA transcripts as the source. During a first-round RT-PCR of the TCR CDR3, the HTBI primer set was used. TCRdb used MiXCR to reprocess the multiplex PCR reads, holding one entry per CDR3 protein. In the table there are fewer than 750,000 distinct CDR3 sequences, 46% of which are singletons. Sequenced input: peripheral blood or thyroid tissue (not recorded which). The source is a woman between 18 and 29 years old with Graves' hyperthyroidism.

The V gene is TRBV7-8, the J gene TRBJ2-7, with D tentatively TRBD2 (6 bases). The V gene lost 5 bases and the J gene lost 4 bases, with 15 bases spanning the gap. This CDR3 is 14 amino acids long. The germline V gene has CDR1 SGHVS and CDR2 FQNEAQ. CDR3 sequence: CASSLEGGMYEQYF. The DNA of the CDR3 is TGTGCCAGCAGCCTAGAGGGCGGGATGTACGAGCAGTACTTC.

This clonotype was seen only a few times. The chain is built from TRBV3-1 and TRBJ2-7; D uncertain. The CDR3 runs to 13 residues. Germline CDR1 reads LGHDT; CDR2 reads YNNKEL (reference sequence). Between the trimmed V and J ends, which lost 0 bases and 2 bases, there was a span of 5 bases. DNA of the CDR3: TGTGCCAGCAGCCAAGAATGGGCCTACGAGCAGTACTTC. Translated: CASSQEWAYEQYF.

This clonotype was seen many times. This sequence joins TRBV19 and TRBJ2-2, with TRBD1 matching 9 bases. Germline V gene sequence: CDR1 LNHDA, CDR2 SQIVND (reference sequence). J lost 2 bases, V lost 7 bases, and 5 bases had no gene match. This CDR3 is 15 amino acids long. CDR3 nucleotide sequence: TGTGCCAGTAAGGACAGGGGAGGAAACACCGGGGAGCTGTTTTTT. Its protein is CASKDRGGNTGELFF.